This passage covers 17 T cell receptor beta chains from one sample sequenced in a study of breast tumors, draining lymph nodes, adjacent tissues. TCRdb re-derived calls from the multiplex PCR reads in MiXCR, one entry per CDR3 protein. Of approximately 250,000 distinct CDR3 sequences listed, roughly a third are singletons. Samples came from axillary lymph nodes draining the breast cancer. Sample: axillary lymph node tissue. Receptors originate from a female donor with breast cancer. Some clones in this sample may be carry-over from other donors' samples.

The chain uses TRBV25-1 and TRBJ1-6; possibly TRBD1 for D (5 bases). Germline V gives CDR1 MGHDK, CDR2 SYGVNS. The CDR3 runs 17 residues. V was trimmed by 6 bases and J by 6 bases, leaving 21 bases between them. The CDR3 reads CASSCPSTGHGNSPLHF. The CDR3 DNA is TGTGCCAGCAGCTGTCCCAGCACTGGACACGGTAATTCACCCCTCCACTTT. Combining the CDR3 with reference TRBV25-1 and TRBJ1-6 gives the whole variable domain EADIYQTPRYLVIGTGKKITLECSQTMGHDKMYWYQQDPGMELHLIHYSYGVNSTEKGDLSSESTVSRIRTEHFPLTLESARPSHTSQYLCASSCPSTGHGNSPLHFGNGTRLTVT.

There are many counts of this clonotype. The chain couples TRBV4-1 to TRBJ1-4; D unresolved. The CDR3 runs 15 residues. V was clipped by 0 bases and J by 8 bases, with 13 bases between them. Germline V lookup: CDR1 MGHRA, CDR2 YSYEKL. CDR3 sequence reads: CASSQDRSYREKLFF. In DNA form, the CDR3 reads TGCGCCAGCAGCCAAGATAGGAGCTATCGGGAAAAACTGTTTTTT.

This clonotype was seen a few times. A read error may explain this, as a much larger clone is one base away. The chain has TRBV20-1 and TRBJ2-7, with D perhaps being TRBD1 or TRBD2 (5 bases each). The germline V gene has CDR1 DFQATT and CDR2 SNEGSKA (reference sequence). The V and J ends lost 1 base and 1 base respectively, with 14 bases between them. The CDR3 is 15 amino acids. CDR3 amino acids: CSARGGTAPSYEQYF. The DNA of the CDR3 is TGCAGTGCTAGAGGGGGGACGGCTCCTTCCTACGAGCAGTACTTC.

This clonotype was found many times. The chain employs TRBV15 and TRBJ1-5; no definite D call. V lost 1 base and J lost 3, with 7 bases in between. The germline CDR1 and CDR2 sequences are LNHNV and YYDKDF (reference sequence). This CDR3 comprises 14 residues. The CDR3 loop is CATSRVQNNQPQHF. The DNA for the CDR3 is TGTGCCACCAGCAGAGTCCAGAACAATCAGCCCCAGCATTTT. Filled out from reference TRBV15 and TRBJ1-5, the complete variable domain reads DAMVIQNPRYQVTQFGKPVTLSCSQTLNHNVMYWYQQKSSQAPKLLFHYYDKDFNNEADTPDNFQSRRPNTSFCFLDIRSPGLGDTAMYLCATSRVQNNQPQHFGDGTRLSIL.

This clonotype was counted at least ten times. The gene calls are TRBV10-3 and TRBJ2-1; tentatively, D is TRBD2 (6 bases). The CDR3 length is 15 residues. Germline V CDR1 and CDR2: ENHRY, SYGVKD. The germline V and J ends were trimmed by 5 bases and 0 bases, with 11 bases remaining between them. This chain's CDR3 is CAISLAASSYNEQFF. The CDR3 coding sequence is TGTGCCATCAGTTTAGCGGCGAGCTCCTACAATGAGCAGTTCTTC.

The sample holds many counts of this clonotype. This sequence joins TRBV19 and TRBJ2-1; D not certain. This CDR3 is built from 14 residues. Trimming removed 2 bases from V and 6 bases from J, with 11 bases in between. Germline V CDR1 and CDR2: LNHDA, SQIVND (reference sequence). The chain's CDR3 is CASSIFRSSNEQFF. In nucleotides, the CDR3 is TGTGCCAGTAGTATATTCCGCAGTTCCAATGAGCAGTTCTTC.

About this clonotype itself: The DNA is omitted, as the CDR3 cannot be located on it reliably, and the CDR3 follows TCRdb's listing. This chain joins TRBV5-1 and TRBJ1-4. CDR1 SGHRS and CDR2 YFSETQ come from the germline V gene. The CDR3 is made up of 14 amino acids, end residues included. Here the CDR3 reads CASSFASGNEKRFF.

In this sample, this clonotype turned up many times. The gene calls are TRBV9 and TRBJ2-7, with TRBD2 as a possible D gene (6 bases). Germline CDR1 SGDLS, CDR2 YYNGEE. V was trimmed by 0 bases and J by 3 bases, leaving 13 bases between them. The CDR3 totals 15 residues. The CDR3 loop reads CASSVGVRDLYEQYF. The CDR3 coding sequence is TGTGCCAGCAGCGTAGGGGTGCGGGACCTCTACGAGCAGTACTTC. Drawing the rest from reference TRBV9 and TRBJ2-7, the complete variable domain is DSGVTQTPKHLITATGQRVTLRCSPRSGDLSVYWYQQSLDQGLQFLIQYYNGEERAKGNILERFSAQQFPDLHSELNLSSLELGDSALYFCASSVGVRDLYEQYFGPGTRLTVT.

This clonotype was picked up many times. This chain links TRBV20-1 with TRBJ1-2, with 8 bases lining up with TRBD1. This CDR3 has 13 residues. Germline trimming cut 5 bases from V and 6 bases from J; bases unmatched to any gene: 8. Germline V gene lookup returns CDR1 DFQATT and CDR2 SNEGSKA (reference sequence). CDR3 nucleotides: TGCAGTGCTTGGACAGGGTGGGTACATGGCTACACCTTC. This codes for CSAWTGWVHGYTF.

In the case of this clonotype: A single base separates this from a much larger clone, so it may be a read error. The chain employs TRBV19 and TRBJ1-5; D not resolved. The CDR3 contains 14 residues. The ends were cut back, 1 base at V and 5 bases at J, with 9 bases in the middle. CDR1 is LNHDA, CDR2 SQIVND, per germline (reference sequence). DNA for the CDR3: TGTGCCAGTAGTATAGGTCTGGCTTATCAGCCCCAGCATTTT. Encoded protein: CASSIGLAYQPQHF.

This clonotype was detected many times. This sequence joins TRBV7-9 and TRBJ2-3; 14 nucleotides agree with TRBD2. This CDR3 has 15 residues. Germline-derived CDR1 and CDR2 are SEHNR and FQNEAQ (reference sequence). V dropped 7 bases and J dropped 4; count of bases not matched to a gene: 4. The CDR3 protein is CASTQTSGGADTQYF. The CDR3 nucleotides are TGTGCCAGCACCCAGACTAGCGGGGGGGCAGATACGCAGTATTTT.

This clonotype occurred many times. The chain uses TRBV9 and TRBJ1-3; D gene ambiguous. CDR1 is SGDLS and CDR2 is YYNGEE in the germline V gene. This CDR3 comprises 16 residues. V was pared by 4 bases and J by 0 bases, with 14 bases between. Here the CDR3 DNA reads TGTGCCAGCAGCCCGAGACACCGGACCTCTGGAAACACCATATATTTT. Protein sequence: CASSPRHRTSGNTIYF.

Worth noting for this clonotype: A much bigger clone sits one base away, suggesting this may be a read error. The V gene is TRBV3-1, the J gene TRBJ2-5; D assignment may be TRBD1 or TRBD2 (5 bases each). CDR3 length: 12 residues. V lost 7 bases, J lost 5 bases, and 11 bases lay in between. Germline V lookup: CDR1 LGHDT, CDR2 YNNKEL (reference sequence). The CDR3 loop is CASNGGSETQYF. CDR3 coding DNA: TGTGCCAGCAATGGGGGATCGGAGACCCAGTACTTC.

The chain carries TRBV6-1 and TRBJ2-2, with TRBD2 matching 9 bases. Germline trimming cut 6 bases from V and 5 bases from J; bases unmatched to any gene: 10. CDR3 length equals 16 residues. Germline-derived CDR1 and CDR2 are MNHNS and SASEGT. Here the CDR3 reads CASRFSLAGRTGELFF. DNA of the CDR3: TGTGCCAGCAGATTTTCGCTAGCGGGAAGAACCGGGGAGCTGTTTTTT.

This clonotype has ten or more counts. The chain couples TRBV7-8 to TRBJ2-1; D is unclear. CDR3 size: 14 residues. Germline lookup yields CDR1 SGHVS and CDR2 FQNEAQ. V was pared by 5 bases and J by 6 bases, with 14 bases between. CDR3 protein: CASSPPRGVNEQFF. The CDR3 coding sequence is TGTGCCAGCAGCCCACCCCGTGGGGTCAATGAGCAGTTCTTC.

V gene TRBV6-4 combines with J gene TRBJ2-3; 11 nucleotides line up with TRBD2. Germline V CDR1 and CDR2: MRHNA, SNTAGT. V was clipped by 6 bases and J by 6 bases; unmatched bases: 8. The length of the CDR3 is 15 residues. CDR3 in amino acids: CASRGTSGTGDTQYF. The CDR3 DNA is TGTGCCAGCAGAGGGACTAGCGGCACCGGGGATACGCAGTATTTT.

Comment on this clonotype: One base away lies a much larger clone, so this may be a sequencing read error. No conserved phenylalanine or tryptophan is present at the end of the CDR3, so a read error is the likely explanation. CDR3 amino acids: CASSMLPTGGDDGYTS. Written as DNA, the CDR3 is TGTGCCAGTAGTATGCTCCCGACAGGGGGGGACGATGGCTACACCTCC. This chain links TRBV19 with TRBJ1-2, with TRBD1 matching over 9 bases. Unmatched junction bases numbered 11, after V lost 3 bases and J lost 6 bases. The length of the CDR3 is 16 residues. Germline-derived CDR1 and CDR2 are LNHDA and SQIVND (reference sequence).